This TCR beta chain was captured in a study of blood T cell repertoires in COVID-19 (dated by TCRdb to between 2020 and 2021). At the level of the whole study: Samples from collaborators originated in the United States, Italy and Spain and spanned both the acute and convalescent phases of COVID-19. The prospective study material was composed of cDNA or gDNA derived from T cells, B-cell-depleted T cells, or PBMCs. The dataset comprised deeply sampled blood TCRbeta repertoires from subjects exposed to, actively infected with, or recovered from COVID-19. The repertoires were released in a freely available public database intended as a resource for research on the immune response to SARS-CoV-2. Samples were obtained from the ongoing ImmuneRACE study (first 160 participants) and from 1,000 to 1,500 subjects provided by 6 global collaborators. Sample metadata almost always included a de-identified subject ID, COVID-19 status, age in years and sex. Where available, HLA class I and class II types were taken from metadata supplied by the sample provider and were not determined by assay-based typing.

Remarks on this clone: What this receptor recognizes is not known. No much larger clonotype is one base removed from it; base qualities were not supplied.

TCRbeta CDR3 regions were amplified from genomic DNA using the immunoSEQ Assay, a bias-controlled multiplex PCR. Under the source paper's analysis protocol: The number of nucleated cells in each sample was estimated by amplification of reference gene primers within the assay. To quantify the absolute abundance of each unique TCRbeta CDR3 rearrangement, sequence reads were collapsed and filtered. For each sample, productive Simpson clonality was calculated by taking the square root of Simpson's diversity index across productive rearrangements. Sourced from immuneACCESS, this table was stored by TCRdb with only in-frame sequences that have V and J called. A share of the clones is absent; for the studies checked, an unresolved V gene accounts for under half, and the remainder has no known explanation. Clone size and the V and J calls come from that table; the DNA yielded D and trimming. For this sample the table gives 130,000 to 150,000 clones, of which approximately 80% were detected only once. The ten top clones hold 1.9% of the sample.

Collaborating institutions collected whole blood in K2EDTA tubes following their own protocols. For TCRbeta analysis, collaborators shipped samples in one of three forms: frozen whole blood, isolated PBMCs, or DNA extracted from either of those sample types. Beyond this particular receptor, the publication reports: The amount of clinical and demographic metadata varied by source and participant and was provided uncurated.

The junction shows trimming of 6 bases on V and 7 bases on J, and the gene matches do not reach 15 bases of it. Including cysteine and phenylalanine, the CDR3 has 17 amino acids. Kept here is only the CDR3 DNA, which spans 51 bases and is read in frame from base 1. The germline V gene provides CDR1 SNHLY and CDR2 FYNNEI. The source of this sequence is an older woman with acute or convalescent COVID-19. The V and J segments used are TRBV2 and TRBJ2-2; a stretch of 9 junction bases matches TRBD2. Sequences were obtained from peripheral blood. The DNA is as follows: TGTGCCAGCAGCTCCGGGACTAGCCCCTTTTTCGGCGGGGAGCTGTTTTTT. This yields the protein CASSSGTSPFFGGELFF.